A selection of T cell receptor beta chains follows, all from one sample in a study of cytomegalovirus exposure and HLA in healthy donors. The table came from immunoSEQ multiplex PCR; TCRdb's copy has only in-frame clones and leaves some out. This sample carries around 200,000 clones, around 80% of them seen once, and the ten largest clones take 1.5% to 2%. The sample taken for sequencing was PBMCs. The receptors originated from a man aged 25-40 years in good health and CMV-seronegative. Each CDR3 is given with its conserved first and last residue. D genes are given only for firm matches. Clone size is shown for a subset of rows, as once, few, many or a class of expanded clone.

>TRBV27|TRBD1|TRBJ2-7|-
TGTGCCAGCAGACCCCCCCAGGGGGCTAAAGTCTACGAGCAGTACTTC
CASRPPQGAKVYEQYF
>TRBV19|TRBD1|TRBJ2-4|-
TGTGCCAGTAGCGGACAGGGACGAAGTGCTTTTCAGTACTTC
CASSGQGRSAFQYF
>TRBV7-6|-|TRBJ1-5|-
TGTGCCAGCAGCTTAGGGGCTGGGGGCGGGCAGCCCCAGCATTTT
CASSLGAGGGQPQHF
>TRBV11-2|-|TRBJ2-6|-
TGTGCCAGCAGCCCGCGACGGGGTGCTGGGGCCAACGTCCTGACTTTC
CASSPRRGAGANVLTF
>TRBV2|-|TRBJ2-7|-
TGTGCCAGCAGTGTGGCGGGGGCGAAGAACGAGCAGTACTTC
CASSVAGAKNEQYF
>TRBV10-3|-|TRBJ1-3|-
TGTGCCATCGGCGGCTCTGGAAACACCATATATTTT
CAIGGSGNTIYF
>TRBV7-9|-|TRBJ1-4|-
TGTGCCAGCAGCTCGGACGCCCGGGGAGGTGAAAAACTGTTTTTT
CASSSDARGGEKLFF
>TRBV27|-|TRBJ2-7|-
TGTGCCAGCAGTTTCTCCTCTCTTTACGAGCAGTACTTC
CASSFSSLYEQYF
>TRBV7-3|-|TRBJ1-1|-
TGTGCCAGCAGGAGGGATGGGGTAACTGAAGCTTTCTTT
CASRRDGVTEAFF
>TRBV4-1|-|TRBJ2-5|once
TGCGCCAGCAGCCAGGGGACATTTGAGACCCAGTACTTC
CASSQGTFETQYF
>TRBV7-6|TRBD1|TRBJ2-5|-
TGTGCCAGCAGCTTTGGGACAGCCCAAGAGACCCAGTACTTC
CASSFGTAQETQYF
>TRBV19|TRBD1|TRBJ2-7|-
TGTGCCAGTAGTGGTTGGACAGGGGGCGGCGACGAGCAGTACTTC
CASSGWTGGGDEQYF
>TRBV19|-|TRBJ2-1|-
TGTGCCAGTAGTATAGATGGGCACAGACTCAGCGGAGGCGGGAATGAGCAGTTCTTC
CASSIDGHRLSGGGNEQFF
>TRBV5-4|-|TRBJ1-2|-
TGTGCCAGCAGTAGACAGGCCGACTATGGCTACACCTTC
CASSRQADYGYTF
>TRBV4-2|TRBD2|TRBJ2-6|few
TGTGCCAGCAGCCGCCGTCCCGGGACTAGCGGGGGGTCTGGGGCCAACGTCCTGACTTTC
CASSRRPGTSGGSGANVLTF
>TRBV2|-|TRBJ2-2|-
TGTGCCAGCAGTGCTATCCGTGGCGGGGAGCTGTTTTTT
CASSAIRGGELFF
>TRBV27|-|TRBJ2-7|-
TGTGCCAGCAGTTTAGTCACTCCCTACGAGCAGTACTTC
CASSLVTPYEQYF
>TRBV29-1|TRBD1|TRBJ1-1|few
TGCAGCGTTGTACAGGGGGCTGGCATGAACACTGAAGCTTTCTTT
CSVVQGAGMNTEAFF
>TRBV28|-|TRBJ1-1|few
TGTGCCAGCACCCTTAGGGGACTTAGTGAAGCTTTCTTT
CASTLRGLSEAFF
>TRBV4-2|TRBD2|TRBJ2-2|-
TGTGCCAGCAGCCCGACTCCGGGACTAGCGAACCGCCAAACGAACACCGGGGAGCTGTTTTTT
CASSPTPGLANRQTNTGELFF
>TRBV30|TRBD1|TRBJ1-2|-
TGTGCCTGTAATTCCGGGACAGGGGGCGCGGATGGCTACACCTTC
CACNSGTGGADGYTF
>TRBV12-5|-|TRBJ1-1|-
TGTGCTAGTGGTTTGGTTACAGGTACCGTCCAGAACACTGAAGCTTTCTTT
CASGLVTGTVQNTEAFF
>TRBV5-1|-|TRBJ1-1|-
TGCGCCAGCAGCTTGTCCCGCAGCGAGTTAGACACTGAAGCTTTCTTT
CASSLSRSELDTEAFF
>TRBV18|TRBD2|TRBJ2-1|once
TGTGCCAGCTCACCACTTAGCGGGGATTACAATGAGCAGTTCTTC
CASSPLSGDYNEQFF
>TRBV29-1|TRBD1|TRBJ2-7|-
TGCAGCGTTGGGGACAGGGAAACCTACGAGCAGTACTTC
CSVGDRETYEQYF
>TRBV6-1|TRBD1|TRBJ2-7|-
TGTGCCAGCAGCTCTGGGGACAGGGTGTACGAGCAGTACTTC
CASSSGDRVYEQYF
>TRBV19|TRBD2|TRBJ2-1|-
TGTGCCAGTTCTCTAGCGGGAGTTCTCGATGAGCAGTTCTTC
CASSLAGVLDEQFF
>TRBV9|TRBD2|TRBJ2-3|once
TGTGCCAGCAGCGTAACTAGCGGGGACGGCACAGATACGCAGTATTTT
CASSVTSGDGTDTQYF
>TRBV7-3|-|TRBJ2-7|-
TGTGCCAGCAGCTTAGGGGGCAAAATCTACGAGCAGTACTTC
CASSLGGKIYEQYF
>TRBV9|TRBD2|TRBJ2-2|-
TGTGCCAGCAGCGTGTTAGCGGGAGAGACCGGGGAGCTGTTTTTT
CASSVLAGETGELFF
>TRBV9|TRBD2|TRBJ2-3|-
TGTGCCAGCAGCGCGACTAGCGGGATAAGCACAGATACGCAGTATTTT
CASSATSGISTDTQYF
>TRBV27|TRBD1|TRBJ1-5|few
TGTGCCAGCAGGTCACTCAACAGGGGGAGCGCTAATCAGCCCCAGCATTTT
CASRSLNRGSANQPQHF
>TRBV2|-|TRBJ1-5|few
TGTGCCAGCAGGCCGACAGGCTTACTCAATCAGCCCCAGCATTTT
CASRPTGLLNQPQHF
>TRBV6-1|TRBD1|TRBJ2-7|-
TGTGCCAGCAGTGAATTGGACAGGGCTACCTACGAGCAGTACTTC
CASSELDRATYEQYF
>TRBV29-1|-|TRBJ2-7|-
TGCAGCGTTGTGACAGCCTACGAGCAGTACTTC
CSVVTAYEQYF
>TRBV5-5|TRBD1|TRBJ2-5|-
TGTGCCAGCAGCGGGGACCGACAGGGGCGTGGAGAGACCCAGTACTTC
CASSGDRQGRGETQYF
>TRBV5-1|-|TRBJ1-2|few
TGCGCCAGCAGCTTGGACGGGGTGGGTGGCTACACCTTC
CASSLDGVGGYTF